One sample yielded the 30 T cell receptor beta chains listed below, sequenced in a study of siplizumab effects on memory and regulatory T cells. The protocol was immunoSEQ multiplex PCR, while the TCRdb copy is restricted to in-frame clones and leaves out a portion. Here the sample spans about 69,000 clones, 88% being singletons. Sequencing used Tregs sorted from blood. The receptors shown here come from a human donor in good health.

V and J are TRBV7-3 and TRBJ2-2; D remains ambiguous. V shed 5 bases and J shed 1 base, with 14 bases lying between them. The germline gives CDR1 SGHTA, CDR2 FQGTGA. This CDR3 contains 16 residues. This chain's CDR3 is CASSLGTVLNTGELFF. The CDR3 DNA sequence: TGTGCCAGCAGCCTTGGAACGGTTTTGAACACCGGGGAGCTGTTTTTT.

The genes are TRBV2 and TRBJ1-1; 7 bases match TRBD1. J gave up 4 bases and V 5 bases, and 7 bases lay outside the gene matches. CDR3 length: 14 amino acids. The germline CDR1 and CDR2 sequences are SNHLY and FYNNEI. As DNA, the CDR3 is TGTGCCAGCAGTCGCGAACAGGGGTTCACTGAAGCTTTCTTT. Encoded protein: CASSREQGFTEAFF.

The chain is built from TRBV7-2 and TRBJ2-3; D remains ambiguous. Germline V CDR1 and CDR2: SGHTA, FQGNSA. This CDR3 spans 12 amino acids. Between the trimmed V and J ends, which lost 0 bases and 11 bases, there was a span of 9 bases. CDR3 sequence: CASSLALRRQYF. CDR3 in DNA: TGTGCCAGCAGCTTAGCGCTTCGGAGGCAGTATTTT.

This clone was picked up one time. This chain joins TRBV7-9 and TRBJ2-1; weak D call: TRBD2 (5 bases). V dropped 5 bases and J dropped 4 bases, with 9 bases sitting between them. Germline-derived CDR1 and CDR2 are SEHNR and FQNEAQ (reference sequence). The CDR3 totals 13 residues. CDR3 nucleotide sequence: TGTGCCAGCAGCACTAGTATTTACAATGAGCAGTTCTTC. As protein: CASSTSIYNEQFF.

The chain links TRBV27 to TRBJ1-1, with a tentative D call TRBD1 (6 bases). This CDR3 is built from 15 residues. From germline, CDR1 is MNHEY and CDR2 SMNVEV (reference sequence). Trimming left V 5 bases short and J 10 bases short, with 23 bases between. The CDR3 DNA sequence: TGTGCCAGCAGTCCTGCTCTCGGGTGGGGGCGCGGAGCTTTCTTT. This encodes CASSPALGWGRGAFF.

CDR3 protein: CASSSLGGNNEQFF. The CDR3 DNA reads as TGTGCCAGCAGTTCCCTAGGGGGGAACAATGAGCAGTTCTTC. This chain joins TRBV6-5 and TRBJ2-1; D may be TRBD1 or TRBD2 (6 bases each). The V end was cut by 4 bases, the J end by 5 bases, with 12 bases between. Per germline, CDR1 MNHEY and CDR2 SVGAGI. The CDR3 is 14 residues long.

The CDR3 sequence: CASSVGTVTDTQYF. The CDR3 coding sequence is TGTGCCAGCAGCGTCGGGACAGTCACAGATACGCAGTATTTT. The chain combines TRBV7-2 with TRBJ2-3; 7 bases match TRBD1. CDR1 SGHTA and CDR2 FQGNSA come from the germline V gene. The V segment lost 5 bases and the J segment 2 bases; nucleotides outside the gene matches: 4. This CDR3 region has 14 residues.

This chain joins TRBV5-1 and TRBJ2-5; the match to TRBD2 covers 11 bases. The CDR3 contains 15 residues. Germline V lookup: CDR1 SGHRS, CDR2 YFSETQ. V gave up 4 bases and J gave up 2 bases; unmatched junction bases: 4. The CDR3 here is CASSLGTSGQETQYF. The CDR3 DNA is TGCGCCAGCAGCCTCGGGACTAGCGGTCAAGAGACCCAGTACTTC.

V usage is TRBV7-3 and J usage is TRBJ2-7; TRBD1 aligns across 9 bases. The J segment lost 2 bases and the V segment lost 6 bases, leaving 5 bases of the junction unmatched. CDR1 is SGHTA and CDR2 is FQGTGA in the germline V gene. CDR3 length: 14 amino acids. CDR3 bases: TGTGCCAGCAGTGTGGACAGGGGTACCTACGAGCAGTACTTC. This gives the protein CASSVDRGTYEQYF.

The chain couples TRBV5-1 to TRBJ2-3, with TRBD2 matching over 7 bases. The CDR3 covers 15 residues. The V and J ends lost 4 bases and 5 bases, in that order; junction bases with no gene match: 10. Germline values: CDR1 SGHRS, CDR2 YFSETQ. This chain's CDR3 is CASSPTSVRGDTQYF. DNA of the CDR3: TGCGCCAGCAGCCCAACTAGCGTGCGCGGAGATACGCAGTATTTT.

This clone was observed a few times. The chain employs TRBV5-4 and TRBJ1-1; 7 bases are a match to TRBD1. The CDR3 is 12 residues long. The ends lost 4 bases at V and 11 bases at J; junction bases unmatched: 8. From germline, CDR1 is SGHNT and CDR2 YYREEE (reference sequence). The DNA of the CDR3 is TGTGCCAGCAGCCCTGGGACAGTGGACGCTTTCTTT. This gives the protein CASSPGTVDAFF.

This clone was counted a single time. A junction boundary mismatches the germline segment, possibly from a read error. The chain employs TRBV20-1 and TRBJ2-7, with TRBD2 matching over 9 bases. Germline lookup yields CDR1 DFQATT and CDR2 SNEGSKA (reference sequence). The CDR3 loop spans 9 amino acids. The CDR3 reads CSARLAGSF. The CDR3 DNA is TGCAGTGCTAGACTAGCGGGAAGCTTC.

A few counts support this clone. This rearrangement joins TRBV10-3 to TRBJ2-7, with 7 bases identical to TRBD2. The germline V gene has CDR1 ENHRY and CDR2 SYGVKD. The J segment lost 0 bases and the V segment lost 4 bases, leaving 6 bases of the junction unmatched. The CDR3 extends over 15 amino acids. CDR3 protein: CAISVDGRSSYEQYF. The CDR3 DNA reads as TGTGCCATCAGTGTAGACGGGAGGAGCTCCTACGAGCAGTACTTC.

The J gene is TRBJ2-6, the V gene TRBV5-1, with unresolved D. The length of the CDR3 is 15 residues. From germline, CDR1 is SGHRS and CDR2 YFSETQ. Between the trimmed V and J ends, which lost 1 base and 4 bases, there was a span of 9 bases. The DNA for the CDR3 is TGCGCCAGCAGCTTGCAGGTGATCGGGGCCAACGTCCTGACTTTC. As protein: CASSLQVIGANVLTF.

The chain carries TRBV11-3 and TRBJ2-1; TRBD2 matches at 10 bases. Germline loops: CDR1 SGHNT, CDR2 YENEEA. This CDR3 spans 13 amino acids. The J segment lost 9 bases and the V segment lost 5 bases, leaving 4 bases of the junction unmatched. DNA for the CDR3: TGTGCCAGCAGCCTAGCGGGAGAATTTGAGCAGTTCTTC. Its protein product is CASSLAGEFEQFF.

V gene TRBV11-2 combines with J gene TRBJ2-3; the D is unclear. This CDR3 contains 15 residues. CDR1 and CDR2 (germline): SGHAT, FQNNGV. Trimming pared 5 bases from V and 1 base from J, leaving 13 bases between. CDR3 in amino acids: CASSAEDSRTDTQYF. The CDR3 nucleotides read TGTGCCAGCAGCGCCGAGGATTCTCGCACAGATACGCAGTATTTT.

V is TRBV5-1 and J is TRBJ1-1, with 9 positions matching TRBD1. Germline V CDR1 and CDR2: SGHRS, YFSETQ. CDR3 size: 14 residues. The V gene end was trimmed by 4 bases and the J gene end by 4 bases; junction bases not matched to a gene: 5. CDR3 in amino acids: CASSKQGAITEAFF. CDR3 in DNA: TGCGCCAGCAGCAAACAGGGGGCGATCACTGAAGCTTTCTTT.

J is TRBJ1-1 and V is TRBV5-1; D is possibly TRBD1 (5 bases). CDR1 and CDR2 (germline): SGHRS, YFSETQ. V gave up 1 base and J gave up 4 bases, with 17 bases separating them. CDR3 length: 16 residues. The CDR3 nucleotides read TGCGCCAGCAGCTTGTTGCCCGGAGGGAGGGGCACTGAAGCTTTCTTT. Its translation: CASSLLPGGRGTEAFF.

V is TRBV25-1 and J is TRBJ1-1, with D possibly TRBD1 on 6 matching bases. The length of the CDR3 is 15 residues. The germline V and J ends were trimmed by 7 bases and 3 bases, with 18 bases remaining between them. Germline assignment: CDR1 MGHDK and CDR2 SYGVNS. The CDR3, as DNA: TGTGCCAGCATGACTTCGGGACACATTTACACTGAAGCTTTCTTT. Translation: CASMTSGHIYTEAFF.

This clone was observed once. As DNA, the CDR3 is TGTGCCAGCAGCCCCCCGGCTAGCGGGAGGGCAGATACGCAGTATTTT. This translates into CASSPPASGRADTQYF. This chain links TRBV28 with TRBJ2-3; 12 nucleotides align to TRBD2. From germline, CDR1 is MDHEN and CDR2 SYDVKM. Losses at the gene ends were 6 bases for V and 4 bases for J; bases not matched to a gene: 8. CDR3 length equals 16 residues.

This chain connects TRBV29-1 to TRBJ1-2, with D possibly being TRBD1 (6 bases). Germline V gene data show CDR1 as SQVTM and CDR2 as ANQGSEA. V was cut by 7 bases and J by 7 bases, with 19 bases left in between. The CDR3 extends over 13 amino acids. CDR3 sequence (DNA): TGCAGCGCAGAGGACAGCTTTGCTTCTGGCTACACCTTC. As protein: CSAEDSFASGYTF.

Points on this clone: Germline and junction disagree at one end, which may indicate a read error. The J gene is TRBJ2-7, the V gene TRBV5-4; the D call may be TRBD1 or TRBD2 (6 bases each). This CDR3 is built from 15 residues. Germline V lookup: CDR1 SGHNT, CDR2 YYREEE (reference sequence). CDR3 loop: CASSQDRGESYEQYF. DNA of the CDR3: TGCGCCAGCAGCCAAGATAGGGGGGAGAGCTACGAGCAGTACTTC.

This clone appeared once. This chain links TRBV6-6 with TRBJ1-1, with unresolved D. This CDR3 has 10 residues. V was pared by 11 bases and J by 5 bases, with 9 bases between. Germline loops: CDR1 MNHNY, CDR2 SVGAGI (reference sequence). The CDR3 DNA is TGTGCCGCAGCGGGGACTGAAGCTTTCTTT. It yields the protein CAAAGTEAFF.

The CDR3 DNA reads as TGTGCCAGCGTTACTGACTTGAACACTGAAGCTTTCTTT. Translation gives CASVTDLNTEAFF. This chain connects TRBV6-1 to TRBJ1-1, with no clear D. This CDR3 is built from 13 residues. Germline V lookup: CDR1 MNHNS, CDR2 SASEGT. V dropped 8 bases and J dropped 0 bases, with 10 bases sitting between them.

This clone occurred once. The chain uses TRBV10-2 and TRBJ1-1; 10 nucleotides align to TRBD1. V lost 6 bases to trimming and J lost 2 bases; unmatched junction nucleotides: 3. Germline CDR1 reads WSHSY; CDR2 reads SAAADI. The CDR3 is made up of 14 amino acids. The CDR3 here is CASRDRGANTEAFF. The DNA of the CDR3 is TGCGCCAGCAGGGACAGGGGGGCCAACACTGAAGCTTTCTTT.

The chain has TRBV11-3 and TRBJ2-1; TRBD1 or TRBD2 may be the D gene (5 bases each). This CDR3 is built from 14 residues. Per germline, CDR1 SGHNT and CDR2 YENEEA. The V end was cut by 1 base, the J end by 6 bases, with 10 bases between. The CDR3 sequence: CASSLVGAVNEQFF. In DNA, the CDR3 is TGTGCCAGCAGCTTAGTCGGGGCTGTCAATGAGCAGTTCTTC.

The CDR3 region has the DNA TGTGCCAGCAGCTTAGTAAGGCACAGCTCCTACGAGCAGTACTTC. Translation: CASSLVRHSSYEQYF. This sequence joins TRBV7-2 and TRBJ2-7; D unclear. V shed 1 base and J shed 0 bases, with 10 bases lying between them. Germline V gene lookup returns CDR1 SGHTA and CDR2 FQGNSA. The CDR3 spans 15 residues.

The rearrangement links TRBV21-1 to TRBJ2-5. The tail of the sequence fits TRBJ2-7 better, so the J call may be wrong. TRBV21-1 is described as a pseudogene. This CDR3 is 16 amino acids long. In DNA, the CDR3 is TGTGCCAGCAGCAAATCCACGCAGACTTGGGGATACGAGCAGTACTTC. As protein: CASSKSTQTWGYEQYF.

The chain links TRBV9 to TRBJ2-5; 10 bases fit TRBD2. Germline V gene sequence: CDR1 SGDLS, CDR2 YYNGEE. This CDR3 comprises 17 residues. V shed 0 bases and J 1 base; nucleotides not matched to a gene: 6. CDR3 sequence (DNA): TGTGCCAGCAGCGTAGGGCTAGCGGGAGCCTTCCAAGAGACCCAGTACTTC. It encodes CASSVGLAGAFQETQYF.

CDR3 in amino acids: CASSLFPGNTEAFF. For the CDR3, the DNA is TGCGCCAGCAGCTTGTTCCCAGGGAACACTGAAGCTTTCTTT. This chain connects TRBV5-1 to TRBJ1-1; D is undetermined. The CDR3 covers 14 residues. Trimming took 1 base from V and 1 from J, leaving 8 bases between them. Per the germline V gene, CDR1 is SGHRS and CDR2 is YFSETQ.